This TCR beta chain was captured in a study of shared clonotypes between healthy human individuals. TCRdb's copy holds only in-frame clones and misses some; the assay was immunoSEQ multiplex PCR. The sample lists roughly 1,000,000 clones; around three quarters were seen once. A single count supports this clone. The sample comprised memory CD4+ T cells from PBMCs. Subset denoted: CD45RA-negative fraction. The sequence derives from a young man in good health. Some clones in this sample may be carry-over from other donors' samples.

CDR3 in amino acids: CASSKTSLGSYEQYF. CDR3 coding DNA: TGCGCCAGCAGTAAGACTAGCCTAGGGTCCTACGAGCAGTACTTC. The rearrangement links TRBV10-1 to TRBJ2-7; 7 bases fit TRBD2. The junction had 8 bases not matched to a gene; V was cut back by 5 bases and J by 1 base. The CDR3 consists of 15 residues. Germline V gene data show CDR1 as WNHNN and CDR2 as SYGVQD (reference sequence).